What follows describes a single T cell receptor beta chain. Some clones are missing from TCRdb's copy, which holds only in-frame ones; the method was immunoSEQ multiplex PCR. The sample contains more than 70,000 clones, approximately 84% of which appear only once. The data belong to a study of OX40 agonist ivuxolimab in advanced cancers. The CDR3 spans 13 residues. Per germline, CDR1 MNHNS and CDR2 SASEGT. J was trimmed by 5 bases and V by 2 bases; bases with no gene match: 0. This receptor was taken from an adult with an advanced solid tumor such as melanoma, head and neck, liver or kidney cancer. The V call is TRBV6-1, the J call TRBJ1-5, with TRBD1 identical over 7 bases. This sample comprised CD4+ or CD8+ T cells sorted from blood, obtained in a trial of the OX40 agonist ivuxolimab. The CDR3 spells CASSEQGDQPQHF. The CDR3 DNA follows: TGTGCCAGCAGTGAACAGGGGGATCAGCCCCAGCATTTT.